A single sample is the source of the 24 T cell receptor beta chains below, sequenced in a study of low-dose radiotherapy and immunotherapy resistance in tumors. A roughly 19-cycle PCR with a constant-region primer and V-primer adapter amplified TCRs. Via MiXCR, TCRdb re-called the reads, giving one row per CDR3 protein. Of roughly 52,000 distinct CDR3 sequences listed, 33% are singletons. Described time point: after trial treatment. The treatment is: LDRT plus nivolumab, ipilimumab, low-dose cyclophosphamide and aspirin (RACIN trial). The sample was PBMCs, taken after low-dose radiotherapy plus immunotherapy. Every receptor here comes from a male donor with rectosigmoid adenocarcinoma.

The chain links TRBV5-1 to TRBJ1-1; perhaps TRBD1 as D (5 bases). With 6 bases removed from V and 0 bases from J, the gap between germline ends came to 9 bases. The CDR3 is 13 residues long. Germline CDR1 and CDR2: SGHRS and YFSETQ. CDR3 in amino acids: CASNDRLNTEAFF. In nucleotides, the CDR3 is TGCGCCAGCAACGACAGATTGAACACTGAAGCTTTCTTT. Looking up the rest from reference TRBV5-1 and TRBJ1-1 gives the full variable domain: KAGVTQTPRYLIKTRGQQVTLSCSPISGHRSVSWYQQTPGQGLQFLFEYFSETQRNKGNFPGRFSGRQFSNSRSEMNVSTLELGDSALYLCASNDRLNTEAFFGQGTRLTVV.

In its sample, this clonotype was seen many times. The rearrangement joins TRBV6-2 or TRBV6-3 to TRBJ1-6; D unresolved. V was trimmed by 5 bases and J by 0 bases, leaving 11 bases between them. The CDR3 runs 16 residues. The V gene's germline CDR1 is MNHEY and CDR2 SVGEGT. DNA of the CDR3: TGTGCCAGCAGTGAAATTTACAGCTCCTATAATTCACCCCTCCACTTT. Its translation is CASSEIYSSYNSPLHF.

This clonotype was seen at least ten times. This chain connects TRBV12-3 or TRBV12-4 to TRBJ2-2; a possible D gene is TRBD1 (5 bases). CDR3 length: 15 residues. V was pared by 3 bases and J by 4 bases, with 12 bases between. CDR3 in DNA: TGTGCCAGCAGTTTTCTACAGGCGAGCACCGGGGAGCTGTTTTTT. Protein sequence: CASSFLQASTGELFF.

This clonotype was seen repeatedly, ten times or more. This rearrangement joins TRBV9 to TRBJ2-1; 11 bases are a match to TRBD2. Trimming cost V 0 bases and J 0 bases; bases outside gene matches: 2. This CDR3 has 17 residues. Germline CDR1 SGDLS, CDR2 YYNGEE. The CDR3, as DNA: TGTGCCAGCAGCGTAGTAGCGGGGGGGCGCTCCTACAATGAGCAGTTCTTC. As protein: CASSVVAGGRSYNEQFF.

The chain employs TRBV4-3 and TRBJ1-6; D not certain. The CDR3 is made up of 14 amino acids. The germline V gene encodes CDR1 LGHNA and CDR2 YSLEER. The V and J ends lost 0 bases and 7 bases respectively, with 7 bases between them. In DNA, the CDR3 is TGCGCCAGCAGCCAAGACACGGAAAATTCACCCCTCCACTTT. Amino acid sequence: CASSQDTENSPLHF.

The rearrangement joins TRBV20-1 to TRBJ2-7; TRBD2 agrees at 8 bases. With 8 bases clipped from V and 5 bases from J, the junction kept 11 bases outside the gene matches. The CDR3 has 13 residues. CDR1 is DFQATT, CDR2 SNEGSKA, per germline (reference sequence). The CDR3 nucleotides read TGCAGTACGCCCGGGAGGGCCTATAACGAGCAGTACTTC. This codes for CSTPGRAYNEQYF.

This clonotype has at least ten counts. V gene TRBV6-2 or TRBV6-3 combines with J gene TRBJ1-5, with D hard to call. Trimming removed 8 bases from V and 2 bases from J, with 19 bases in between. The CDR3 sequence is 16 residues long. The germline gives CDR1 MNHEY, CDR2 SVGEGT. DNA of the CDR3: TGTGCCAGCCGGCTCCATGCCTCCTTGGGCAATCAGCCCCAGCATTTT. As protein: CASRLHASLGNQPQHF.

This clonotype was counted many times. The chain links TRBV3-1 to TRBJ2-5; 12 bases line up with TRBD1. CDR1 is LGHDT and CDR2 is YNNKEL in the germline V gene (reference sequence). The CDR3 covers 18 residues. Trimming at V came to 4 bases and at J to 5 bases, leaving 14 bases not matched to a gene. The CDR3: CASSLKPAGTGGQETQYF. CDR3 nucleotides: TGTGCCAGCAGCCTCAAACCTGCCGGGACAGGGGGCCAGGAGACCCAGTACTTC.

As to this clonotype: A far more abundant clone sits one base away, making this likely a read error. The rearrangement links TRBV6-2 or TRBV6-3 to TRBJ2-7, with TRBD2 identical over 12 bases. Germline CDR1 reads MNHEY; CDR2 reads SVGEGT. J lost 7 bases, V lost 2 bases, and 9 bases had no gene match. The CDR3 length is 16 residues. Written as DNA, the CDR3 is TGTGCCAGCAGTTACGGGCTAGCGGGAGGGCTCAGTGAGCAGTACTTC. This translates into CASSYGLAGGLSEQYF.

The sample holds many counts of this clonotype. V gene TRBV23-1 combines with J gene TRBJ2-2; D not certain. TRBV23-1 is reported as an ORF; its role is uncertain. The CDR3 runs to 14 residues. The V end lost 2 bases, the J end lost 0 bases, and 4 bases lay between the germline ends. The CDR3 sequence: CASSQEANTGELFF. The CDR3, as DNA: TGCGCCAGCAGTCAAGAGGCGAACACCGGGGAGCTGTTTTTT.

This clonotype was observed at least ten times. For the CDR3, the DNA is TGTGCCAGCTCACCAGTCTACAGCCAAGAGACCCAGTACTTC. Translated, it gives CASSPVYSQETQYF. The chain combines TRBV18 with TRBJ2-5; D remains ambiguous. Between the trimmed V and J ends, which lost 2 bases and 1 base, there was a span of 8 bases. The CDR3 runs to 14 residues. Looked up from germline, CDR1 is KGHSH and CDR2 is LQKENI.

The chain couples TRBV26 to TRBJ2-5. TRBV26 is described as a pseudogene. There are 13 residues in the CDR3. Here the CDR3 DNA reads TGTGCCAGCAGTTTGAGACCGGCAGAGACCCAGTACTTC. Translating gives CASSLRPAETQYF.

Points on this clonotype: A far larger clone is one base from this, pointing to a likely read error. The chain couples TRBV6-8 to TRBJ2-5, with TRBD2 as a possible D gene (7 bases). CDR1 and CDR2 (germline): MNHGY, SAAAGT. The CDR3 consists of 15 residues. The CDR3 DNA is TGTACCAGCAGTTACGGTTGGGGGGGCAAGGAGACCCAGTACTTC. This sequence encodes CTSSYGWGGKETQYF.

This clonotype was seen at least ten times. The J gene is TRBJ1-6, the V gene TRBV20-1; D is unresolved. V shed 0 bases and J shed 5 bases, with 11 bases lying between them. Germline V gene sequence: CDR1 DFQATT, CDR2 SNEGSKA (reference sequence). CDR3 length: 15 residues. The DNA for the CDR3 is TGCAGTGCTAGAGATCTGACACCGGATAATTCACCCCTCCACTTT. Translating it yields CSARDLTPDNSPLHF.

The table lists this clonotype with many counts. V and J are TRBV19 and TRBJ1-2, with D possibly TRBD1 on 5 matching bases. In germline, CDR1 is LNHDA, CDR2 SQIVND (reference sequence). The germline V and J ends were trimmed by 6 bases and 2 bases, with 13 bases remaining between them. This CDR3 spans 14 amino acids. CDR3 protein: CASSAGIRNYGYTF. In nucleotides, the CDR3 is TGTGCCAGTAGCGCAGGGATTCGGAACTATGGCTACACCTTC.

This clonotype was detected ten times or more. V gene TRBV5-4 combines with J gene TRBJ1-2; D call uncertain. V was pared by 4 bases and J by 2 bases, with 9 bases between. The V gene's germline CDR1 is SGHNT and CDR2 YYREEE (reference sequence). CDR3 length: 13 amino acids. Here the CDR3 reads CASSDGRNYGYTF. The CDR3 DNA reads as TGTGCCAGCAGCGACGGACGCAACTATGGCTACACCTTC. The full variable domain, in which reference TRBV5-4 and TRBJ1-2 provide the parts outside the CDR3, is ETGVTQSPTHLIKTRGQQVTLRCSSQSGHNTVSWYQQALGQGPQFIFQYYREEENGRGNFPPRFSGLQFPNYSSELNVNALELDDSALYLCASSDGRNYGYTFGSGTRLTVV.

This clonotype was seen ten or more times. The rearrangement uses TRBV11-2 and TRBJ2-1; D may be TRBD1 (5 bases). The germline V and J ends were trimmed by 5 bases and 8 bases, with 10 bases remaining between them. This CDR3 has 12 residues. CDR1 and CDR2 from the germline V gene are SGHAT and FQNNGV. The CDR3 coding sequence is TGTGCCAGCAGCCTAAGGGGCTATGAGCAGTTCTTC. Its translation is CASSLRGYEQFF. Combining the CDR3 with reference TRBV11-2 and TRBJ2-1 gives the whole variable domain EAGVAQSPRYKIIEKRQSVAFWCNPISGHATLYWYQQILGQGPKLLIQFQNNGVVDDSQLPKDRFSAERLKGVDSTLKIQPAKLEDSAVYLCASSLRGYEQFFGPGTRLTVL.

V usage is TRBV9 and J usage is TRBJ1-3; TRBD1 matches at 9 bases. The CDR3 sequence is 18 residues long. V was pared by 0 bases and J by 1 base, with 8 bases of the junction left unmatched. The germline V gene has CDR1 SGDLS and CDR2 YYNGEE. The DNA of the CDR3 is TGTGCCAGCAGCGTAGTTGCGGGACAGGGCCCATCTGGAAACACCATATATTTT. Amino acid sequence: CASSVVAGQGPSGNTIYF.

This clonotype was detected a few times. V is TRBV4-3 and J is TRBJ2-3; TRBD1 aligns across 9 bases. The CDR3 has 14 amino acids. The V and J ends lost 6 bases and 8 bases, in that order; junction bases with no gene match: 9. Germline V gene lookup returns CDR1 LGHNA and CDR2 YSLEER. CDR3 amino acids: CASRPGQGMGTQYF. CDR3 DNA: TGCGCCAGCAGACCGGGACAGGGAATGGGTACGCAGTATTTT.

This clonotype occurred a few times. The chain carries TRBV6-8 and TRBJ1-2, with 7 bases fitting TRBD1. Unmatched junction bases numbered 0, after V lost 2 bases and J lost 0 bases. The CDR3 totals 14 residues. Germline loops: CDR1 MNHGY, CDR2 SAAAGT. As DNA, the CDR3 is TGTGCCAGCAGTTACAGGGGGCCTAACTATGGCTACACCTTC. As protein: CASSYRGPNYGYTF.

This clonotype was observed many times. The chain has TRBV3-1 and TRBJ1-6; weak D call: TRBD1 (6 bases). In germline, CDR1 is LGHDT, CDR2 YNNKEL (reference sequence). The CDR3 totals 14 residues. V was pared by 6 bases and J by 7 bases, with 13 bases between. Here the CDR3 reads CASRDGQFNSPLHF. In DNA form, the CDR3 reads TGTGCCAGCAGAGATGGACAGTTCAATTCACCCCTCCACTTT.

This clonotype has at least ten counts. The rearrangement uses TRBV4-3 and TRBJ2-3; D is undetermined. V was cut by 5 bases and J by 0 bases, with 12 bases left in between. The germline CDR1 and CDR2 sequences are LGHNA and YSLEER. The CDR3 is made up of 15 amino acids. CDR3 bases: TGCGCCAGCAGCTCCCGGGCCGGTAGCACAGATACGCAGTATTTT. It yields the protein CASSSRAGSTDTQYF.

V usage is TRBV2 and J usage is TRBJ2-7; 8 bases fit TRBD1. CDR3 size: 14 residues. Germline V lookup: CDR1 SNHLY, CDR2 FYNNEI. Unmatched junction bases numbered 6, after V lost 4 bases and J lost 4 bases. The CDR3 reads CASSAGTGFYEQYF. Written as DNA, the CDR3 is TGTGCCAGCAGTGCCGGGACAGGATTTTACGAGCAGTACTTC.

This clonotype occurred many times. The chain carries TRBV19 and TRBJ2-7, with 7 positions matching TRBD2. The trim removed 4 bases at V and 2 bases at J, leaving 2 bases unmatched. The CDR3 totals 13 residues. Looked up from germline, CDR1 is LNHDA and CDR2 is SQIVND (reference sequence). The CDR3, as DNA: TGTGCCAGTAGTAGCGGGAGTGCCTACGAGCAGTACTTC. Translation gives CASSSGSAYEQYF.